These 17 T cell receptor beta chains originate from one sample sequenced in a study of T cells in severe cutaneous drug reactions. Libraries were made by iRepertoire multiplex PCR with TCR subtype-specific primers for bulk and single-cell sequencing. TCRdb reanalyzed the multiplex PCR reads and collapses them to one entry per CDR3 protein, without DNA. The sample is made up of about 21,000 distinct CDR3 sequences, and the top ten hold 6% to 8% of it. The donors had carbamazepine-induced Stevens-Johnson syndrome or toxic epidermal necrolysis. Sequencing used PBMCs. Receptors originate from a human donor with toxic epidermal necrolysis, a severe cutaneous drug reaction.

The chain links TRBV7-9 to TRBJ2-7; the D gene TCRdb calls, TRBD2, cannot be checked with no DNA. Germline V gives CDR1 SEHNR, CDR2 FQNEAQ (reference sequence). The CDR3 consists of 14 residues. The CDR3: CASSPRTRIYEQYF.

The chain carries TRBV7-2 and TRBJ2-5; TCRdb's D call, TRBD1, is unchecked because there is no DNA. The CDR3 is 12 amino acids. CDR1 is SGHTA, CDR2 FQGNSA, per germline. The CDR3 reads CASSTRSGTQYF.

CDR3 protein: CASSYREYEQYF. The chain has TRBV3-1 and TRBJ2-7; TCRdb's assignment of TRBD1 cannot be checked, as there is no DNA. From germline, CDR1 is LGHDT and CDR2 YNNKEL (reference sequence). This CDR3 is 12 amino acids long.

This clonotype is deemed medium-sized by its frequency. The J gene is TRBJ2-1, the V gene TRBV7-6; no DNA is available, so the TRBD1 call from TCRdb remains unchecked. The CDR3 runs to 14 residues. The germline gives CDR1 SGHVS, CDR2 FNYEAQ. The CDR3: CASSLAGDGNEQFF. The full variable domain, rest sourced from reference TRBV7-6 and TRBJ2-1, is GAGVSQSPRYKVTKRGQDVALRCDPISGHVSLYWYRQALGQGPEFLTYFNYEAQQDKSGLPNDRFSAERPEGSISTLTIQRTEQRDSAMYRCASSLAGDGNEQFFGPGTRLTVL.

The chain has TRBV4-3 and TRBJ2-7; TCRdb outputs TRBD1, but without DNA this stays unchecked. Germline V gene data show CDR1 as LGHNA and CDR2 as YSLEER. The CDR3 sequence is 15 residues long. This CDR3 is CASSQGSTGIYEQYF.

The CDR3 here is CASSELGRAKPQHF. This chain links TRBV25-1 with TRBJ1-5. Germline V CDR1 and CDR2: MGHDK, SYGVNS. This CDR3 spans 14 amino acids.

The chain links TRBV6-2 or TRBV6-3 to TRBJ2-1. There are 14 residues in the CDR3. Germline V gene lookup returns CDR1 MNHEY and CDR2 SVGEGT. The CDR3 protein is CASIFDVVYNEQFF.

This chain joins TRBV12-3 or TRBV12-4 and TRBJ1-1; the TCRdb D gene call, TRBD1, has no DNA to confirm it. The CDR3 totals 13 residues. The CDR3 reads CASSPGRGGEAFF.

This chain connects TRBV5-5 to TRBJ2-7. The CDR3 consists of 12 residues. Germline CDR1 and CDR2: SGHKS and YYEKEE (reference sequence). The CDR3 is CASSLRVNEQYF.

The J gene is TRBJ2-1, the V gene TRBV10-3. Germline-derived CDR1 and CDR2 are ENHRY and SYGVKD. There are 11 residues in the CDR3. The CDR3 protein is CAISVGNEQFF.

Its frequency marks this clonotype as medium-sized. The V call is TRBV5-4, the J call TRBJ1-2. The CDR3 has 13 amino acids. Germline CDR1 SGHNT, CDR2 YYREEE (reference sequence). The CDR3 spells CASSIDVSYGYTF.

The gene calls are TRBV20-1 and TRBJ1-5; the D call from TCRdb, TRBD1, cannot be confirmed without DNA. Germline V CDR1 and CDR2: DFQATT, SNEGSKA (reference sequence). CDR3 length: 13 residues. The CDR3 here is CSAWTGPNQPQHF.

The rearrangement uses TRBV24-1 and TRBJ2-1. The CDR3 runs to 16 residues. Germline lookup yields CDR1 KGHDR and CDR2 SFDVKD. CDR3 loop: CATSDSAGADYNEQFF.

This clonotype counts as medium-sized by frequency. The V gene is TRBV6-5, the J gene TRBJ2-2; there is no DNA to check the TCRdb D call of TRBD1. Germline CDR1 reads MNHEY; CDR2 reads SVGAGI. The length of the CDR3 is 13 residues. The CDR3 reads CASSSREIGELFF.

The V call is TRBV10-2, the J call TRBJ1-2. The CDR3 totals 11 residues. Germline V gene data show CDR1 as WSHSY and CDR2 as SAAADI. The CDR3 sequence is CASSESGGYTF.

The gene calls are TRBV6-2 or TRBV6-3 and TRBJ2-1; TCRdb's D gene call, TRBD2, goes unchecked for lack of DNA. The CDR3 sequence is 15 residues long. The germline V gene has CDR1 MNHEY and CDR2 SVGEGT. The CDR3 sequence is CASTDGTSVSHEQFF.

The chain has TRBV7-9 and TRBJ2-1; there is no DNA to check the TCRdb D call of TRBD1. This CDR3 is 13 amino acids long. Germline CDR1 and CDR2: SEHNR and FQNEAQ (reference sequence). The CDR3 reads CASSWGRAAMGFF.